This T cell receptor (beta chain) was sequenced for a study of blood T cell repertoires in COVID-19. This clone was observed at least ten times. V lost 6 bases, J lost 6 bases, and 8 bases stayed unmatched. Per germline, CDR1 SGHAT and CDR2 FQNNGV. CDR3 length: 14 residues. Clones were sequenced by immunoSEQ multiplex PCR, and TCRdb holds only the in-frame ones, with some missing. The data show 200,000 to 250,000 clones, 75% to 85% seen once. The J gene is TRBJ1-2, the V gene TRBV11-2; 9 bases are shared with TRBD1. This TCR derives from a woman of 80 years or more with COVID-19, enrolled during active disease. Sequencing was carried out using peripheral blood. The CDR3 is CASRVDRGLHGYTF. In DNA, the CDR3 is TGTGCCAGCAGGGTGGACAGGGGATTGCATGGCTACACCTTC.